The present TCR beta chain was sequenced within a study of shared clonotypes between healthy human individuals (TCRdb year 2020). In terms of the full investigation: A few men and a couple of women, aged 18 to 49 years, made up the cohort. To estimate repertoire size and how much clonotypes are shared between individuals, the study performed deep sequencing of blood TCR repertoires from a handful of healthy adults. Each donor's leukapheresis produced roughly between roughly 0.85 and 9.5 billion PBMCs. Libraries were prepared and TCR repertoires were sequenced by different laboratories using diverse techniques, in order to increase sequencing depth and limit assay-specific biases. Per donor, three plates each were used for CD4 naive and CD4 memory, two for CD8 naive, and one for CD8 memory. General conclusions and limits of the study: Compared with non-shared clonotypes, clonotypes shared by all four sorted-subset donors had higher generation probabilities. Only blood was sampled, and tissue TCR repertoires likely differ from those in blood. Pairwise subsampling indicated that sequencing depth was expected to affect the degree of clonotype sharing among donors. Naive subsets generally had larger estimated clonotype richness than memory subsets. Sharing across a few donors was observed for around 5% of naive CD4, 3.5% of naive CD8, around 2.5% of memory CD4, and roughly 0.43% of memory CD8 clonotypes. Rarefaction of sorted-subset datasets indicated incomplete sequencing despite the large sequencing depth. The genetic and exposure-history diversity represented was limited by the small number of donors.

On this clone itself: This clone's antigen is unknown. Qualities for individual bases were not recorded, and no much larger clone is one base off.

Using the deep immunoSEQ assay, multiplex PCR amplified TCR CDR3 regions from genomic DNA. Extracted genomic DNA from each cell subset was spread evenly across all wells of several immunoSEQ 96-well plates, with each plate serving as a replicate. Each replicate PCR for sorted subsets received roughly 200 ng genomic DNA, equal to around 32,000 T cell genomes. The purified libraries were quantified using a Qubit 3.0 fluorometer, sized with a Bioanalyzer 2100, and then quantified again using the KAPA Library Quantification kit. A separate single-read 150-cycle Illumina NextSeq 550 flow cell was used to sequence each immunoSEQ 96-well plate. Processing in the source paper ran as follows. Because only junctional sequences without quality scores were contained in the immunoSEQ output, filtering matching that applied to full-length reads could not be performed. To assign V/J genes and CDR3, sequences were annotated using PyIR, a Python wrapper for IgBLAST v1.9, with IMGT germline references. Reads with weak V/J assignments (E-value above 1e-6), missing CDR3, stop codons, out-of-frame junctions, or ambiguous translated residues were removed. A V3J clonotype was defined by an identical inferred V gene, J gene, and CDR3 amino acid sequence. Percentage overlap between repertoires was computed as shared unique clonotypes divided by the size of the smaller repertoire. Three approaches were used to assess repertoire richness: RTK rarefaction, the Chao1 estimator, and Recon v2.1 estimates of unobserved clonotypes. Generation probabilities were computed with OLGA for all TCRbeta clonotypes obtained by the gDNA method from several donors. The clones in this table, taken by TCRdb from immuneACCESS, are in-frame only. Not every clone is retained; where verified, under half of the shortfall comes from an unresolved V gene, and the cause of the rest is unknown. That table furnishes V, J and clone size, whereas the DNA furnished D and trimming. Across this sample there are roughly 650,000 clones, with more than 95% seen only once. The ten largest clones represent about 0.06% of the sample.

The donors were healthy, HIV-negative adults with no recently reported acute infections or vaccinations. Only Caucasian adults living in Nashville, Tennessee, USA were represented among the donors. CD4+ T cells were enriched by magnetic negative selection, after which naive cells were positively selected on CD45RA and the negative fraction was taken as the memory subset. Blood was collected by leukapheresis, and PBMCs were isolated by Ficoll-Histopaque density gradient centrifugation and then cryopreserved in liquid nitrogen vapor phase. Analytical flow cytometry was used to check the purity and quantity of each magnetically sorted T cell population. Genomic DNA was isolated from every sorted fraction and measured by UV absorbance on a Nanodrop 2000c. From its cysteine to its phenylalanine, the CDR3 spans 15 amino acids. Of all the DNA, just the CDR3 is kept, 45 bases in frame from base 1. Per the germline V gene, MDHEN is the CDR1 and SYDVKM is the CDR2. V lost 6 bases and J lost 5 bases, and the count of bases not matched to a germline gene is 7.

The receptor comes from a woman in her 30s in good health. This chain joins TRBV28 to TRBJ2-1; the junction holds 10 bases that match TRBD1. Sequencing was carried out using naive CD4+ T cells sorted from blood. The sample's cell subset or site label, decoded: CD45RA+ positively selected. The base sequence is TGTGCCAGCAGACGTTGGACAGGGGGAAACAATGAGCAGTTCTTC. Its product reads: CASRRWTGGNNEQFF.